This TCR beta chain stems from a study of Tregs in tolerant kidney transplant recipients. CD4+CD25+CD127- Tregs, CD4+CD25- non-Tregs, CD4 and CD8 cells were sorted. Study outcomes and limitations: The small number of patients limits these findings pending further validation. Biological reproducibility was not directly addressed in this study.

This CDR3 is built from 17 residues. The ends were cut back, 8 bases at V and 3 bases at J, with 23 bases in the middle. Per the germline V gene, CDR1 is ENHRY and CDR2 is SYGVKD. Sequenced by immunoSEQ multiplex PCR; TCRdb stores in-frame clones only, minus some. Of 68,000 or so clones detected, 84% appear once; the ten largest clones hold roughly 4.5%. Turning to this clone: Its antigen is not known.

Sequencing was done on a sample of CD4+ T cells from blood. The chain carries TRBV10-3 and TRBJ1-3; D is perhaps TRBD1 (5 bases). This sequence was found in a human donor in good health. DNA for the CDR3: TGTGCCATCGCCCCCCTGGAGGGGATGAAAGGTGGAAACACCATATATTTT. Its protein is CAIAPLEGMKGGNTIYF.